The 12 T cell receptor beta chains below come from one sample, sequenced in a study of cytomegalovirus exposure and HLA in healthy donors. Primers for the PCR totalled 60 Vbeta and 13 Jbeta. Here immunoSEQ multiplex PCR was the method, and the copy in TCRdb shows in-frame clones only, minus some. Counted here are over 120,000 clones, approximately 80% occurring once; the ten biggest clones make up nearly 4%. Specimen: PBMCs. Receptor source: a male donor in good health and CMV-seronegative.

The rearrangement links TRBV6-5 to TRBJ2-7, with D possibly matching TRBD2 (6 bases). The germline gives CDR1 MNHEY, CDR2 SVGAGI. The CDR3 is 14 amino acids. Trimming pared 2 bases from V and 0 bases from J, leaving 8 bases between. Here the CDR3 reads CASSYIGSSYEQYF. As DNA, the CDR3 is TGTGCCAGCAGTTACATCGGGAGCTCCTACGAGCAGTACTTC.

The chain combines TRBV4-1 with TRBJ1-2, with 9 bases identical to TRBD1. The J segment lost 4 bases and the V segment lost 3 bases, leaving 9 bases of the junction unmatched. CDR3 size: 16 residues. Germline V gene lookup returns CDR1 MGHRA and CDR2 YSYEKL. Here the CDR3 reads CASSQHTGGSVYGYTF. The CDR3 region has the DNA TGCGCCAGCAGCCAGCACACAGGGGGCAGTGTCTATGGCTACACCTTC.

This chain joins TRBV19 and TRBJ2-3; no firm D call. The V and J ends lost 3 bases and 3 bases respectively, with 13 bases between them. The CDR3 consists of 15 residues. From germline, CDR1 is LNHDA and CDR2 SQIVND (reference sequence). This CDR3 is CASSISQPRTDTQYF. CDR3 nucleotide sequence: TGTGCCAGTAGTATCTCCCAACCCCGGACAGATACGCAGTATTTT. Complete variable domain (other parts from reference TRBV19 and TRBJ2-3): DGGITQSPKYLFRKEGQNVTLSCEQNLNHDAMYWYRQDPGQGLRLIYYSQIVNDFQKGDIAEGYSVSREKKESFPLTVTSAQKNPTAFYLCASSISQPRTDTQYFGPGTRLTVL.

The genes are TRBV15 and TRBJ2-3; D perhaps matches TRBD1 (5 bases). This CDR3 has 15 amino acids. V lost 1 base to trimming and J lost 0 bases, with 8 bases between them. In germline, CDR1 is LNHNV, CDR2 YYDKDF (reference sequence). The chain's CDR3 is CATSRGRASTDTQYF. The DNA of the CDR3 is TGTGCCACCAGCAGAGGCAGGGCCAGCACAGATACGCAGTATTTT.

The chain links TRBV19 to TRBJ2-2; D possibly corresponds to TRBD2 (6 bases). CDR1 is LNHDA, CDR2 SQIVND, per germline (reference sequence). The V end lost 7 bases, the J end lost 1 base, and 16 bases lay between the germline ends. The CDR3 is 16 amino acids. CDR3 DNA: TGTGCCAGTAATCATGGGGGGTCCAAGAACACCGGGGAGCTGTTTTTT. It is translated as CASNHGGSKNTGELFF.

The rearrangement uses TRBV18 and TRBJ2-5, with D tentatively TRBD1 (6 bases). CDR3 length: 13 amino acids. Trimming cost V 7 bases and J 2 bases, with 11 bases left between them. Germline V lookup: CDR1 KGHSH, CDR2 LQKENI. The CDR3: CASLGTSQETQYF. CDR3 coding DNA: TGTGCCAGCTTAGGGACATCTCAAGAGACCCAGTACTTC.

The chain employs TRBV21-1 and TRBJ2-1; TRBD2 is the table's D call and was not checked against the DNA. TRBV21-1 is a pseudogene locus. CDR3 length: 15 amino acids. CDR3 nucleotide sequence: TGTGCCAGCAGCAAAGCGGATGGTAGCGGGAGTGAGCAGTTCTTC. This encodes CASSKADGSGSEQFF.

The chain carries TRBV12-2 and TRBJ2-7; TRBD2 is the table's D call and was not checked against the DNA. TRBV12-2 is a pseudogene locus. There are 14 residues in the CDR3. CDR3 DNA: TGTGCAAGTCGCTGGAGCCGATACACGATAGAGCAGTACTTC. Residues: CASRWSRYTIEQYF.

The gene calls are TRBV16 and TRBJ1-5; TRBD1 agrees at 9 bases. V shed 1 base and J 4 bases; nucleotides not matched to a gene: 5. Germline CDR1 is KGHSY and CDR2 is FQNENV. The CDR3 runs to 16 residues. The CDR3 nucleotides read TGTGCCAGCAGCCAATACGACAGGGGGTTAAATCAGCCCCAGCATTTT. Translated, it gives CASSQYDRGLNQPQHF.

This clone was observed once. V is TRBV27 and J is TRBJ2-1; a possible D gene is TRBD1 (5 bases). V was trimmed by 6 bases and J by 3 bases, leaving 15 bases between them. The CDR3 totals 15 residues. Germline V lookup: CDR1 MNHEY, CDR2 SMNVEV (reference sequence). This CDR3 is CASSLGVDSYNEQFF. CDR3 nucleotide sequence: TGTGCCAGCAGCCTAGGAGTTGACAGCTACAATGAGCAGTTCTTC.

J is TRBJ2-7 and V is TRBV18; 9 nucleotides agree with TRBD1. The CDR3 is made up of 14 amino acids. CDR1 and CDR2 from the germline V gene are KGHSH and LQKENI. The V and J ends lost 0 bases and 5 bases, in that order; junction bases with no gene match: 2. CDR3 nucleotide sequence: TGTGCCAGCTCACCACCGGGACAGGGCCACGAGCAGTACTTC. It is translated as CASSPPGQGHEQYF.

This clone was detected only a few times. The chain combines TRBV30 with TRBJ1-2; D call uncertain. The CDR3 is 12 amino acids. Looked up from germline, CDR1 is GTSNPN and CDR2 is SVGIG (reference sequence). Trimming stripped 1 base from V and 4 bases from J, with 7 bases between. The CDR3 DNA follows: TGTGCCTGGAGTGAACAGAGCTATGGCTACACCTTC. The encoded protein is CAWSEQSYGYTF.